The T cell receptor (beta chain) under discussion was sequenced for a study of T cell responses to AZD1222 COVID-19 vaccine. Study-level findings and limits: At 160-218 and 743-854, vaccine-associated CD4 TCRs were dominant, and they spanned spike. Donors were chiefly white British, with a greater number of females, and clonal diversity was perhaps underestimated. Among those given AZD1222, only five to seven were seropositive at baseline.

This CDR3 has 18 residues. Germline CDR1 reads SGHVS; CDR2 reads FQNEAQ. Trimming cost V 5 bases and J 6 bases; bases outside gene matches: 14. With regard to this clone: Its antigen remains unknown.

Sequenced by immunoSEQ multiplex PCR; TCRdb stores in-frame clones only, minus some. Of tens of thousands of clones in the sample, less than 90% are singletons; the top ten hold around 5%. This chain connects TRBV7-8 to TRBJ2-2; 11 bases line up with TRBD1. This specimen was peripheral blood, taken 28 days after the second AZD1222 dose. This TCR derives from an adult who received the AZD1222 COVID-19 vaccine. The CDR3 loop is CASSPPGTGGMVAGELFF. The CDR3 DNA is TGTGCCAGCAGCCCTCCCGGGACAGGGGGGATGGTGGCCGGGGAGCTGTTTTTT.